Listed here are 3 T cell receptor beta chains from one sample, sequenced in a study of beta chain features in type 1 diabetes. What was sequenced were expressed TCRB transcripts, since all of the isolated RNA had been reverse transcribed. Data came from immunoSEQ multiplex PCR; TCRdb stores just in-frame clones and leaves some out. The sample has about half a million clones, 25% to 35% seen once; the top ten hold around 0.065%. The sequenced sample consisted of naive CD4+ T cells from blood. Every receptor here comes from a man aged 18 to 35 in good health.

The rearrangement links TRBV30 to TRBJ1-5; D uncertain. V was trimmed by 2 bases and J by 6 bases, leaving 11 bases between them. CDR3 length: 13 residues. Germline lookup yields CDR1 GTSNPN and CDR2 SVGIG (reference sequence). The CDR3 is CAWSQLGSQPQHF. The CDR3 region has the DNA TGTGCCTGGAGTCAGTTGGGGTCTCAGCCCCAGCATTTT.

This clone has just a few counts. The rearrangement joins TRBV7-9 to TRBJ2-1, with D possibly TRBD2 on 6 matching bases. Trimming stripped 5 bases from V and 1 base from J, with 12 bases between. Germline V gives CDR1 SEHNR, CDR2 FQNEAQ (reference sequence). This CDR3 spans 15 amino acids. DNA for the CDR3: TGTGCCAGCAGCCGACCGGGACTTTCCTACAATGAGCAGTTCTTC. Amino acid sequence: CASSRPGLSYNEQFF. The entire variable domain, with the rest obtained from reference TRBV7-9 and TRBJ2-1, is as follows: DTGVSQNPRHKITKRGQNVTFRCDPISEHNRLYWYRQTLGQGPEFLTYFQNEAQLEKSRLLSDRFSAERPKGSFSTLEIQRTEQGDSAMYLCASSRPGLSYNEQFFGPGTRLTVL.

This clone was seen more than once but under ten times. The genes are TRBV19 and TRBJ2-5; maybe TRBD1 (5 bases). V lost 4 bases and J 9 bases, leaving 15 bases between the germline ends. The V gene's germline CDR1 is LNHDA and CDR2 SQIVND (reference sequence). This CDR3 comprises 13 residues. In DNA, the CDR3 is TGTGCCAGTAGTACGGACGGGCGCAGGGCCCAGTACTTC. Translating gives CASSTDGRRAQYF.